This TCR beta chain originates from a study of T cells in tuberculosis. Study summary: The T cells targeted glucose monomycolate, a mycobacterial lipid, via CD1B. Study-wide findings and caveats: T cells binding CD1B-GMM tetramer weakly possibly escaped the sort.

After thawing and overnight rest, PBMC were stained with GMM-loaded CD1B tetramer, viability dye and anti-CD3 for sorting. CD1B tetramers were loaded with Rhodococcus equi-derived C32 glucose monomycolate. Tetramer-sorted PBMC had been CD14 monocyte-depleted before freezing. Chain pairing is unknown; alpha and beta were sequenced separately. The method was immunoSEQ multiplex PCR; TCRdb's version includes in-frame clones alone and lacks a portion of them. This table holds roughly 60,000 clones, 65% to 90% found once. In germline, CDR1 is LGHNT, CDR2 FRNRAP. The CDR3 loop spans 18 amino acids. V gave up 1 base and J gave up 3 bases; unmatched junction bases: 14.

This sequence was found in an adult woman with latent tuberculosis. Source material: CD1b-GMM tetramer-negative cells sorted from PBMCs. The rearrangement joins TRBV12-5 to TRBJ2-7, with TRBD2 matching over 8 bases. The CDR3 reads CASGLETVGGGTHYEQYF. CDR3 DNA: TGTGCTAGTGGTTTGGAGACGGTCGGCGGGGGGACACACTACGAGCAGTACTTC.